This T cell receptor beta chain was captured in a study of blood T cell repertoires in COVID-19. Study background: Donors in the United States, Italy and Spain gave samples during acute or convalescent COVID-19. The cDNA or gDNA used as material had been derived from T cells, B-cell-depleted T cells, or PBMCs.

How the authors handled the data: Reference gene primer amplification gave estimated nucleated cell counts. Sequencing used immunoSEQ multiplex PCR; TCRdb keeps in-frame clones, though not all of them. The DNA gave D and trimming, while V, J and clone size come from that table. The sample includes about 32,000 clones, 87% of them seen just once. The CDR3 runs to 13 residues. Deletions cut 0 bases from V and 1 base from J, with 4 bases between. Germline V lookup: CDR1 MGHRA, CDR2 YSYEKL. In its sample, this clone was seen once. V gene TRBV4-1 combines with J gene TRBJ2-7; unclear D gene. The sequenced sample consisted of peripheral blood. The receptor was isolated from a man in his fifties or sixties with active or convalescent COVID-19. CDR3 nucleotides: TGCGCCAGCAGCCAAGACAGATCCTACGAGCAGTACTTC. It codes for CASSQDRSYEQYF.